This T cell receptor (beta chain) comes out of a study of T-cell memory formation after mild COVID-19. The wider study: Most TCR clusters belonged to a single donor.

Study-level points and caveats: Most CD4+ clones that shrank were in CM and EM, while CD8+ ones turned up in EMRA. Clones contracting over day 15 to 85 were CD4/CD8 balanced, with later expanders leaning CD4+.

V gave up 3 bases and J gave up 3 bases, with 9 bases separating them. This CDR3 spans 15 amino acids. Germline CDR1 reads LGHNA; CDR2 reads YSLEER. Libraries for TCRalpha and TCRbeta carried sample barcodes and unique molecular identifiers via 5'RACE. TCRdb reprocessed the 5' RACE reads with MiXCR, giving one entry per CDR3 protein. The repertoire includes some 410,000 distinct CDR3 sequences, 20% to 30% of them detected once, and around 13% sits in the top ten. This clonotype was seen a handful of times. Its antigen remains unidentified. The chain joins TRBV4-3 to TRBJ1-6; D might be TRBD1 (5 bases). Sample: PBMCs or a T cell subset sorted from them (not recorded which). The origin of this receptor is an adult woman who had mild COVID-19 (a few samples of this study predate the infection). Cell type and time point are not known. The CDR3 nucleotides read TGCGCCAGCAGCCACCACAGGAGCTATAATTCACCCCTCCACTTT. Protein product: CASSHHRSYNSPLHF.